The TCR beta chain under discussion was sequenced for a study of blood T cell repertoires in COVID-19. Study in general: Donors in the United States, Italy and Spain gave samples during acute or convalescent COVID-19. Sources were T cells, B-cell-depleted T cells, or PBMCs; the material itself was cDNA or gDNA.

Enrollees, about 18 to 89 years old, lived in about two dozen US areas. TCRdb's copy holds only in-frame clones and misses some; the assay was immunoSEQ multiplex PCR. This table holds around 250,000 clones, about 88% found once. CDR3 length: 17 residues. J gave up 3 bases and V 5 bases, and 13 bases lay outside the gene matches. Germline-derived CDR1 and CDR2 are SGHAT and FQNNGV. The receptor's source is a woman aged 50 to 65 who had recovered from COVID-19. The chain couples TRBV11-2 to TRBJ2-1; the match to TRBD2 covers 7 bases. Sequencing was performed on PBMCs or T cells enriched from blood (not recorded which). In DNA form, the CDR3 reads TGTGCCAGCAGCCCGGTGGGTAGAGCGGGACTCTACAATGAGCAGTTCTTC. Its protein is CASSPVGRAGLYNEQFF.